The source of this T cell receptor beta chain is a study of a mutant IDH1 vaccine in newly diagnosed glioma. At the level of the study: Commencement of vaccination occurred 4-6 weeks following radiotherapy alone, or concurrently with temozolomide cycles. Study-wide results and caveats: Changes to the top peripheral T cell clonotypes appeared unrelated to pseudoprogression.

Noted time point: week 23, last vaccination. Vaccination used 300 ug of mutant IDH1 20-mer peptide per dose, with topical imiquimod. The germline CDR1 and CDR2 sequences are DFQATT and SNEGSKA (reference sequence). This CDR3 is built from 11 residues. As concerns this clone: The antigen remains unidentified. A junction end diverges from the germline sequence, so it may reflect a read error.

The repertoire was sequenced with immunoSEQ multiplex PCR; TCRdb's copy has only in-frame clones and lacks some. The sample lists tens of thousands of clones; approximately 87% were seen once. The gene calls are TRBV20-1 and TRBJ2-5; D remains ambiguous. The material was PBMCs, obtained from a glioma patient whose treatment included an IDH1 peptide vaccine. The receptor was isolated from a man aged 40-50 years with glioma. The CDR3 region is CSGIFQGTQYF. The CDR3 region has the DNA TGCAGTGGGATATTTCAAGGGACCCAGTACTTC.